Listed below are T cell receptor beta chains from one sample, sequenced in a study of T cells in Graves' hyperthyroidism and ophthalmopathy. From the multiplex PCR reads, TCRdb called clonotypes with MiXCR, one entry per CDR3 protein. The repertoire has hundreds of thousands of distinct CDR3 sequences, about 15% of them found once; the top ten carry around 4.5%. The sample was blood. The receptors were gathered from a woman in her 40s with Graves' ophthalmopathy. Both conserved end residues are part of each CDR3. D genes are given only for firm matches. Clone size is stated in some rows and not others, as once, few, many or a class when expanded.

V: TRBV28
size: many
D: TRBD1
J: TRBJ2-7
CDR3: CASKPGAGGWYEQYF
DNA: TGTGCCAGCAAGCCCGGGGCAGGGGGCTGGTACGAGCAGTACTTC

V: TRBV28
size: many
D: NA
J: TRBJ1-2
CDR3: CASSLSFGVGGYTF
DNA: TGTGCCAGCAGTTTAAGTTTTGGGGTGGGTGGCTACACCTTC

V: TRBV7-9
size: many
D: NA
J: TRBJ1-1
CDR3: CASSLTGEAFF
DNA: TGTGCCAGCAGCTTAACAGGGGAAGCTTTCTTT

V: TRBV12-3/TRBV12-4
size: many
D: TRBD1
J: TRBJ2-6
CDR3: CASRTGAGANVLTF
DNA: TGTGCCAGCAGGACAGGGGCTGGGGCCAACGTCCTGACTTTC

V: TRBV30
size: NA
D: NA
J: TRBJ1-6
CDR3: CAWEGAGSPLHF
DNA: TGTGCCTGGGAAGGGGCCGGATCACCCCTCCACTTT

V: TRBV18
size: many
D: TRBD1
J: TRBJ1-2
CDR3: CASSLGTGTGYTF
DNA: TGTGCCAGCTCACTGGGGACAGGGACAGGCTACACCTTC

V: TRBV13
size: NA
D: NA
J: TRBJ2-7
CDR3: CASTQRGPGGREQYF
DNA: TGTGCCAGCACCCAGAGAGGGCCCGGGGGTCGCGAGCAGTACTTC

V: TRBV6-2/TRBV6-3
size: NA
D: NA
J: TRBJ1-3
CDR3: CASRTGMEGNTIYF
DNA: TGTGCCAGCAGAACGGGGATGGAAGGAAACACCATATATTTT

V: TRBV2
size: many
D: NA
J: TRBJ2-5
CDR3: CASSSRGYDQETQYF
DNA: TGTGCCAGCAGTTCCCGGGGGTACGACCAAGAGACCCAGTACTTC

V: TRBV11-2
size: many
D: NA
J: TRBJ2-2
CDR3: CASSLMGGGTSGELFF
DNA: TGTGCCAGCAGCTTAATGGGTGGCGGGACAAGCGGGGAGCTGTTTTTT

V: TRBV12-3/TRBV12-4
size: many
D: NA
J: TRBJ2-2
CDR3: CASAPPSNTGELFF
DNA: TGTGCCAGCGCTCCCCCGTCGAACACCGGGGAGCTGTTTTTT

V: TRBV14
size: NA
D: NA
J: TRBJ2-7
CDR3: CASSQEYVRARSYEQYF
DNA: TGTGCCAGCAGCCAAGAGTACGTACGGGCCCGCTCCTACGAGCAGTACTTC

V: TRBV12-3/TRBV12-4
size: NA
D: NA
J: TRBJ2-7
CDR3: CASSLLFGLTRSEQYF
DNA: TGTGCCAGCAGTTTACTGTTCGGGCTAACACGTTCCGAGCAGTACTTC

V: TRBV19
size: many
D: TRBD1
J: TRBJ1-1
CDR3: CASNRGPGNTEAFF
DNA: TGTGCCAGTAACAGGGGGCCAGGGAACACTGAAGCTTTCTTT

V: TRBV12-3/TRBV12-4
size: many
D: NA
J: TRBJ1-2
CDR3: CASSYGTLNYGYTF
DNA: TGTGCCAGCAGTTACGGGACTCTTAACTATGGCTACACCTTC

V: TRBV5-1
size: few
D: NA
J: TRBJ1-5
CDR3: CASSPDVGNQPQHF
DNA: TGCGCCAGCAGCCCGGACGTTGGCAATCAGCCCCAGCATTTT

V: TRBV12-3/TRBV12-4
size: many
D: TRBD1
J: TRBJ1-2
CDR3: CASSVARGHGYTF
DNA: TGTGCCAGCAGCGTGGCCAGGGGGCATGGCTACACCTTC

V: TRBV12-3/TRBV12-4
size: many
D: TRBD1
J: TRBJ1-1
CDR3: CASSQGGPNTEAFF
DNA: TGTGCCAGCAGTCAGGGGGGACCAAACACTGAAGCTTTCTTT

V: TRBV6-1
size: NA
D: NA
J: TRBJ2-7
CDR3: CAISNGANYEQYF
DNA: TGTGCCATCTCCAACGGGGCCAACTACGAGCAGTACTTC

V: TRBV6-5
size: NA
D: NA
J: TRBJ2-1
CDR3: CASSYVGGSYNEQFF
DNA: TGTGCCAGCAGTTACGTTGGTGGCTCCTACAATGAGCAGTTCTTC

V: TRBV12-3/TRBV12-4
size: many
D: TRBD1
J: TRBJ1-1
CDR3: CASSPRGRRSTEAFF
DNA: TGTGCCAGCAGTCCCAGGGGGCGGAGGAGCACTGAAGCTTTCTTT

V: TRBV28
size: NA
D: NA
J: TRBJ1-1
CDR3: CASSLGLRGMSTEAFF
DNA: TGTGCCAGCAGTTTGGGCCTTCGGGGGATGAGCACTGAAGCTTTCTTT

V: TRBV5-1
size: many
D: TRBD1
J: TRBJ2-7
CDR3: CASRKGAGEQYF
DNA: TGCGCCAGCAGGAAGGGGGCGGGTGAGCAGTACTTC

V: TRBV4-1
size: many
D: TRBD1
J: TRBJ2-5
CDR3: CASSQEPRGLETQYF
DNA: TGCGCCAGCAGCCAAGAACCCAGGGGGCTAGAGACCCAGTACTTC

V: TRBV6-5
size: few
D: NA
J: TRBJ1-1
CDR3: CASSYSILENTEAFF
DNA: TGTGCCAGCAGTTACTCGATTCTCGAAAACACTGAAGCTTTCTTT

V: TRBV29-1
size: NA
D: TRBD2
J: TRBJ2-2
CDR3: CSVDGGENTGELFF
DNA: TGCAGCGTTGACGGGGGGGAGAACACCGGGGAGCTGTTTTTT

V: TRBV30
size: many
D: NA
J: TRBJ2-2
CDR3: CAWSVGTRDTGELFF
DNA: TGTGCCTGGAGCGTGGGCACGAGGGACACCGGGGAGCTGTTTTTT

V: TRBV4-1
size: NA
D: TRBD1
J: TRBJ1-1
CDR3: CASSQGRGRMNTEAFF
DNA: TGCGCCAGCAGCCAAGGCAGGGGGCGAATGAACACTGAAGCTTTCTTT

V: TRBV20-1
size: few
D: NA
J: TRBJ1-1
CDR3: CSARFGRAEAFF
DNA: TGCAGTGCTAGATTTGGGCGCGCTGAAGCTTTCTTT

V: TRBV12-3/TRBV12-4
size: few
D: NA
J: TRBJ2-5
CDR3: CASSLAGVAQYF
DNA: TGTGCCAGCAGTTTAGCGGGAGTAGCCCAGTACTTC

V: TRBV28
size: many
D: TRBD1
J: TRBJ1-5
CDR3: CACRTQGAYGNQPQHF
DNA: TGTGCCTGCCGAACACAGGGGGCGTATGGCAATCAGCCCCAGCATTTT

V: TRBV29-1
size: many
D: NA
J: TRBJ2-6
CDR3: CSVGGRGAGANVLTF
DNA: TGCAGCGTTGGGGGGCGAGGGGCTGGGGCCAACGTCCTGACTTTC

V: TRBV9
size: many
D: NA
J: TRBJ2-7
CDR3: CASSPRGSWEQYF
DNA: TGTGCCAGCAGCCCGAGAGGAAGCTGGGAGCAGTACTTC

V: TRBV7-9
size: NA
D: NA
J: TRBJ2-2
CDR3: CASSKGTNTGELFF
DNA: TGTGCCAGCAGCAAAGGGACGAACACCGGGGAGCTGTTTTTT

V: TRBV6-1
size: NA
D: TRBD2
J: TRBJ2-5
CDR3: CASSGLGTSGQETQYF
DNA: TGTGCCAGCAGTGGCCTAGGGACTAGCGGACAAGAGACCCAGTACTTC